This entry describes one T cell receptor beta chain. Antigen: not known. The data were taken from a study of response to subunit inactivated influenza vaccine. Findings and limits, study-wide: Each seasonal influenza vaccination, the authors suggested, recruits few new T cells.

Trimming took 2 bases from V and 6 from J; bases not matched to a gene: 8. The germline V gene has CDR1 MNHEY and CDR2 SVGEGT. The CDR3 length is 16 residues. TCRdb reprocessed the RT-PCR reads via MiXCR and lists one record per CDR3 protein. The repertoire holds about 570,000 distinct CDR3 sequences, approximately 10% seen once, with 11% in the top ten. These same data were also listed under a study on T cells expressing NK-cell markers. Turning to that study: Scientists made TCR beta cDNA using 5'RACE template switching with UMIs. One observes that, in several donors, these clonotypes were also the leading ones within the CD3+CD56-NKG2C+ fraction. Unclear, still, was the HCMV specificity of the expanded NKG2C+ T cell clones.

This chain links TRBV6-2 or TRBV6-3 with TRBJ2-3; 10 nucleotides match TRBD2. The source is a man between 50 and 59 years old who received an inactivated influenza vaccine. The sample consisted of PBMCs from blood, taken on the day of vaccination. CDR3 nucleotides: TGTGCCAGCAGTTACGGAGGGCTAGCGGGGGTGGATACGCAGTATTTT. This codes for CASSYGGLAGVDTQYF.